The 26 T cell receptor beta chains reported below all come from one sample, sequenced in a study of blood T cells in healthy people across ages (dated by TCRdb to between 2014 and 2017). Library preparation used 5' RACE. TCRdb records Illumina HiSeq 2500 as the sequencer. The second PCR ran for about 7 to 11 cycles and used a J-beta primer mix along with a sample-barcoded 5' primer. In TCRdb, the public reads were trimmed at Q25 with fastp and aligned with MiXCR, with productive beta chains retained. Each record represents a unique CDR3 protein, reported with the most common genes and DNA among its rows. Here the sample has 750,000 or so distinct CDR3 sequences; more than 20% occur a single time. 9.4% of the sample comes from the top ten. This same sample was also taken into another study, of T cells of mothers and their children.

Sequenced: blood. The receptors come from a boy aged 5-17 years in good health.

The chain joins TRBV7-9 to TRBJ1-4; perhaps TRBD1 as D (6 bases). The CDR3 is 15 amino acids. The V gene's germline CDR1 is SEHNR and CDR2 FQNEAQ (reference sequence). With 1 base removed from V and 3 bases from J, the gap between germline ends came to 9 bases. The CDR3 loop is CASSLDPGANEKLFF. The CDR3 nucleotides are TGTGCCAGCAGCTTAGACCCAGGGGCTAATGAAAAACTGTTTTTT.

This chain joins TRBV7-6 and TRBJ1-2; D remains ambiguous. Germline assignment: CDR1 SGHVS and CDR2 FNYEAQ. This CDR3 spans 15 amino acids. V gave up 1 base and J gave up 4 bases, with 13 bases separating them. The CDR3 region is CASSLGASRGYGYTF. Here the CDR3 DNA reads TGTGCCAGCAGCTTAGGGGCCAGTCGGGGCTATGGCTACACCTTC.

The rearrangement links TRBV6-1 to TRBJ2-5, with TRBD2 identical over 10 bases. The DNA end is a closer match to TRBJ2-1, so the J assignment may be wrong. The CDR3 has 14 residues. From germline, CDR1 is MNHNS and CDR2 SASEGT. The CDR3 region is CASSDASGGDEQFF. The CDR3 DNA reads TGTGCCAGCAGTGACGCTAGCGGGGGCGATGAGCAGTTCTTC.

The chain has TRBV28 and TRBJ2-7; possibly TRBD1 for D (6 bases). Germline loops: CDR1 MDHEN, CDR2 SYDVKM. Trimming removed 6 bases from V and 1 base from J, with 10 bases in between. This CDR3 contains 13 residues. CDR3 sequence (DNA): TGTGCCAGCAGAACAGGACAGTCCTACGAGCAGTACTTC. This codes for CASRTGQSYEQYF.

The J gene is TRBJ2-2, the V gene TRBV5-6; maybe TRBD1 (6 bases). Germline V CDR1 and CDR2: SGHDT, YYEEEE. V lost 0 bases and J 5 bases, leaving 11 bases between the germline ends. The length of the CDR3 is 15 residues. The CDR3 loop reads CASSLGRGETGELFF. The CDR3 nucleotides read TGTGCCAGCAGCTTGGGCAGGGGTGAAACCGGGGAGCTGTTTTTT.

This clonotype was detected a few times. CDR3: CASSLGQRGVQETQYF. For the CDR3, the DNA is TGTGCCAGCAGCTTAGGTCAGCGGGGGGTCCAAGAGACCCAGTACTTC. V usage is TRBV7-2 and J usage is TRBJ2-5, with 9 bases aligning to TRBD2. Looked up from germline, CDR1 is SGHTA and CDR2 is FQGNSA. This CDR3 is 16 amino acids long. Trimming took 1 base from V and 1 from J; bases not matched to a gene: 4.

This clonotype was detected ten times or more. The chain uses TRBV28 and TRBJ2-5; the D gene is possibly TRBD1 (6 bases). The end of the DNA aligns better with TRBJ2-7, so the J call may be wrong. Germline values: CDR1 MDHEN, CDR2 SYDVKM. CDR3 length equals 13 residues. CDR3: CASSFSRGSEQYF. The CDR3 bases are TGTGCCAGCAGTTTCTCGAGGGGGAGCGAGCAGTACTTC.

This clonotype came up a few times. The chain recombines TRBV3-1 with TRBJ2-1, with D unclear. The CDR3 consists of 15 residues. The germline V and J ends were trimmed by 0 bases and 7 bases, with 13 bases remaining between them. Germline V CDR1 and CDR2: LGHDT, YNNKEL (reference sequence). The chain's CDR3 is CASSQEFLVENEQFF. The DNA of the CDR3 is TGTGCCAGCAGCCAAGAATTTCTGGTAGAGAATGAGCAGTTCTTC.

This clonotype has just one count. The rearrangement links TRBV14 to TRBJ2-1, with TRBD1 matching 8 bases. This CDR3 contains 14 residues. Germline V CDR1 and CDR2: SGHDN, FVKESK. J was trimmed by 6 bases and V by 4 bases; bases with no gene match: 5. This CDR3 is CASSPGQGFNEQFF. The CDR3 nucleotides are TGTGCCAGCAGCCCCGGACAGGGCTTCAATGAGCAGTTCTTC. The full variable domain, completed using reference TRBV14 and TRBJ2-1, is EAGVTQFPSHSVIEKGQTVTLRCDPISGHDNLYWYRRVMGKEIKFLLHFVKESKQDESGMPNNRFLAERTGGTYSTLKVQPAELEDSGVYFCASSPGQGFNEQFFGPGTRLTVL.

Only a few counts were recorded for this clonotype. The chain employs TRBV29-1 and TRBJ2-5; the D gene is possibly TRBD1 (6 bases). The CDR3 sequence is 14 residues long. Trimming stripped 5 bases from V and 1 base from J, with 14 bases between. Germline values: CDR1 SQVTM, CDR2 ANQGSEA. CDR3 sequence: CSVYTGPVQETQYF. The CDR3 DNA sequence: TGCAGCGTTTACACAGGGCCAGTCCAAGAGACCCAGTACTTC.

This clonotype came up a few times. The CDR3 here is CASSQVRGLEYEQYF. CDR3 coding DNA: TGTGCCAGCAGCCAAGTTCGGGGGCTGGAATACGAGCAGTACTTC. V gene TRBV3-1 combines with J gene TRBJ2-1; the D gene could be TRBD1 or TRBD2 (6 bases each). The end of the DNA fits TRBJ2-7 better, so the J call may be wrong. This CDR3 is built from 15 residues. CDR1 LGHDT and CDR2 YNNKEL come from the germline V gene (reference sequence).

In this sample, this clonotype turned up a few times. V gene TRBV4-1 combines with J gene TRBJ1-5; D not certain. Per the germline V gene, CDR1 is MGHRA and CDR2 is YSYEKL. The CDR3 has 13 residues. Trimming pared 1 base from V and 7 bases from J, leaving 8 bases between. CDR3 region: CASSQVLGQPQHF. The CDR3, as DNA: TGCGCCAGCAGCCAAGTATTGGGACAGCCCCAGCATTTT.

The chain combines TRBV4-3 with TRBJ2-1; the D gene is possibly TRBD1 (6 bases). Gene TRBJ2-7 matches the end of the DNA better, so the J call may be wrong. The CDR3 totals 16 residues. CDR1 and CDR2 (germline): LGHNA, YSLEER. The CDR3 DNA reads TGCGCCAGCAGCCAGACTCCCCGGGACACAGCCTACGAGCAGTACTTC. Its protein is CASSQTPRDTAYEQYF.

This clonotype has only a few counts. CDR3 residues: CASSLDFEKLFF. The CDR3 region has the DNA TGTGCCAGCAGCTTAGATTTTGAAAAACTGTTTTTT. This chain joins TRBV7-2 and TRBJ1-4; D remains unclear. Germline CDR1 SGHTA, CDR2 FQGNSA. This CDR3 has 12 residues. Trimming took 1 base from V and 7 from J, leaving 4 bases between them.

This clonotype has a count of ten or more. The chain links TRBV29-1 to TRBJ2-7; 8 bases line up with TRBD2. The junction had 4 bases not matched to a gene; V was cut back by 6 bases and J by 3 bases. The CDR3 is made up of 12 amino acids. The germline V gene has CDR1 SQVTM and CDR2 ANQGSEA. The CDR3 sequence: CSVSGGSYEQYF. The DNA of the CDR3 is TGCAGCGTATCGGGGGGGAGCTACGAGCAGTACTTC.

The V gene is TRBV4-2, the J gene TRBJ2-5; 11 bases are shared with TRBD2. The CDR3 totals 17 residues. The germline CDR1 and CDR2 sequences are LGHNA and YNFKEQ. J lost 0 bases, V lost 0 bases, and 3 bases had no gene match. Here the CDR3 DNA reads TGTGCCAGCAGCCAAGAGGGGACTAGCGGCAACCAAGAGACCCAGTACTTC. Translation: CASSQEGTSGNQETQYF.

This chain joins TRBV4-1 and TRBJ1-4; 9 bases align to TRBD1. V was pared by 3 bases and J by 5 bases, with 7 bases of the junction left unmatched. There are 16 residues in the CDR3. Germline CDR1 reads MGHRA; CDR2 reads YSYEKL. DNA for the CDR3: TGCGCCAGCAGCCACCTACAGGGGGCAGCCAATGAAAAACTGTTTTTT. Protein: CASSHLQGAANEKLFF.

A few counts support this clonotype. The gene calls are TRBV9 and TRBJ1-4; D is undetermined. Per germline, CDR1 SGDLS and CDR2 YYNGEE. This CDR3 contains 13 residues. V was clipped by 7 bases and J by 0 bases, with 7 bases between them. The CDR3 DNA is TGTGCCAGCCAGCGCACAACTAATGAAAAACTGTTTTTT. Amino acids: CASQRTTNEKLFF.

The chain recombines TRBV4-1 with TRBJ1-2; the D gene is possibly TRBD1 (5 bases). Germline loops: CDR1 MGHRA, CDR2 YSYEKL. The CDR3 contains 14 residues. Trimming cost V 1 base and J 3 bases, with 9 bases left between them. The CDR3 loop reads CASSQGGWDYGYTF. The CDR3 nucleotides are TGCGCCAGCAGCCAAGGGGGGTGGGACTATGGCTACACCTTC.

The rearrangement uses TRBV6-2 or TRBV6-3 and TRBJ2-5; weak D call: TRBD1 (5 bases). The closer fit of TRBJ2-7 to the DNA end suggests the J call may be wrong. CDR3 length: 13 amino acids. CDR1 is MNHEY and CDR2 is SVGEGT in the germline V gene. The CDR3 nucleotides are TGTGCCAGCAGGGACACATCGTCCTACGAGCAGTACTTC. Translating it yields CASRDTSSYEQYF.

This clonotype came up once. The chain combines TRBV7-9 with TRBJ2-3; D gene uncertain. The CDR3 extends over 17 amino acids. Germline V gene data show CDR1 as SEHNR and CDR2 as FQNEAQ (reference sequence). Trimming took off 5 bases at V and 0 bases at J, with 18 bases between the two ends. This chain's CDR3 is CASSLLPGRHSTDTQYF. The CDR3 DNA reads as TGTGCCAGCAGCCTATTGCCCGGACGGCATAGCACAGATACGCAGTATTTT.

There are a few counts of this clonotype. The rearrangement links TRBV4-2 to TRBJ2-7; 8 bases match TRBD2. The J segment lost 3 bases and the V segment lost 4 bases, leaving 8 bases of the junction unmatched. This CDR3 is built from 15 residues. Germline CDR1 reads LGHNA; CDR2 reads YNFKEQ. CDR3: CASSPLAETSYEQYF. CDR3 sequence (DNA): TGTGCCAGCAGCCCACTAGCGGAGACGAGCTACGAGCAGTACTTC.

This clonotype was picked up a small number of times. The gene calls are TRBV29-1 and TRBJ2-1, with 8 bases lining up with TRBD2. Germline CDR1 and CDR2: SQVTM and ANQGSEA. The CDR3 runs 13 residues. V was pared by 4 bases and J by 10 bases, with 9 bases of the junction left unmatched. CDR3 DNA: TGCAGCGTTGCGCCTAGCGGGTCAGGAGAGCAGTTCTTC. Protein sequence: CSVAPSGSGEQFF.

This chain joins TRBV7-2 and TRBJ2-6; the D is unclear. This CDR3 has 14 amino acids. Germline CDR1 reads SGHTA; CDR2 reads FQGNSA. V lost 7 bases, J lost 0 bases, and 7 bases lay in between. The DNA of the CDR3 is TGTGCCAGCAACCCGGGCTCTGGGGCCAACGTCCTGACTTTC. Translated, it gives CASNPGSGANVLTF.

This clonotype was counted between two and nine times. CDR3 bases: TGTGCCAGCAGCAAATCGGACAGGGGACACTATGGCTACACCTTC. It is translated as CASSKSDRGHYGYTF. This chain uses TRBV28 with TRBJ1-2; TRBD1 agrees at 9 bases. In germline, CDR1 is MDHEN, CDR2 SYDVKM. The CDR3 totals 15 residues. V gave up 6 bases and J gave up 3 bases; unmatched junction bases: 8.

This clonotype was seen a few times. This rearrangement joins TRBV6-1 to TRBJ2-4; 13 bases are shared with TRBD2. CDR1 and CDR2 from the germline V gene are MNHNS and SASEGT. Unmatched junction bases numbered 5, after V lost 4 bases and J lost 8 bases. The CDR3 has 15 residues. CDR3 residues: CASSVTSGGGDIQYF. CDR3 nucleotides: TGTGCCAGCAGTGTAACTAGCGGGGGGGGGGACATTCAGTACTTC.